This passage covers 9 T cell receptor beta chains from one sample sequenced in a study of post-analysis software for immune sequencing data. Every TCR beta cDNA library bore unique molecular identifiers. TCRdb itself ran the PCR reads through MiXCR, one entry per CDR3 protein. The sample carries hundreds of thousands of distinct CDR3 sequences, less than 35% recorded once. Their specific antigens are unknown. Notes on the study in general: When patients were compared with controls, 4 or 5 TRBV segments were more frequent, TRBV5-6, TRBV5-1 and TRBV20-1 among them.

The sequencing sample was made of blood. These TCRs come from a girl aged 10 to 17 with multiple sclerosis.

The rearrangement uses TRBV2 and TRBJ2-3; D is undetermined. Trimming removed 3 bases from V and 0 bases from J, with 4 bases in between. Germline V gene sequence: CDR1 SNHLY, CDR2 FYNNEI. This CDR3 is built from 13 residues. The DNA for the CDR3 is TGTGCCAGCAGTGAGACGAGCACAGATACGCAGTATTTT. This codes for CASSETSTDTQYF.

The chain is built from TRBV25-1 and TRBJ2-3; D possibly corresponds to TRBD2 (6 bases). Germline CDR1 is MGHDK and CDR2 is SYGVNS. The CDR3 has 13 amino acids. Between the trimmed V and J ends, which lost 3 bases and 4 bases, there was a span of 8 bases. The CDR3 region is CASSDRLADTQYF. In DNA, the CDR3 is TGTGCCAGCAGTGACCGACTAGCAGATACGCAGTATTTT.

The rearrangement uses TRBV19 and TRBJ2-7, with D perhaps TRBD2 (5 bases). The V and J ends lost 1 base and 2 bases respectively, with 9 bases between them. The CDR3 extends over 14 amino acids. From germline, CDR1 is LNHDA and CDR2 SQIVND (reference sequence). CDR3 nucleotide sequence: TGTGCCAGTAGTATAGCCCACGGGGCCTACGAGCAGTACTTC. Amino acid sequence: CASSIAHGAYEQYF.

This clonotype was seen ten or more times. V usage is TRBV20-1 and J usage is TRBJ2-3; tentatively, D is TRBD2 (6 bases). CDR3 size: 14 residues. Germline V lookup: CDR1 DFQATT, CDR2 SNEGSKA (reference sequence). V was pared by 6 bases and J by 6 bases, with 19 bases between. In DNA form, the CDR3 reads TGCAGTGCCAAGACTAGTTTGGGGATGGATACGCAGTATTTT. Its translation is CSAKTSLGMDTQYF.

This clonotype was detected a few times. V gene TRBV20-1 combines with J gene TRBJ1-6, with D hard to call. The germline gives CDR1 DFQATT, CDR2 SNEGSKA (reference sequence). CDR3 length: 15 residues. Trimming stripped 0 bases from V and 0 bases from J, with 6 bases between. The CDR3 region has the DNA TGCAGTGCTAGAGAGGGTAGCTCCTATAATTCACCCCTCCACTTT. Translation gives CSAREGSSYNSPLHF.

This clonotype showed up many times. The V call is TRBV10-3, the J call TRBJ2-3; D not certain. CDR3 length equals 14 residues. CDR1 ENHRY and CDR2 SYGVKD come from the germline V gene. Between the trimmed V and J ends, which lost 6 bases and 0 bases, there was a span of 10 bases. This CDR3 is CAIRRTSSTDTQYF. In nucleotides, the CDR3 is TGTGCCATCAGGCGGACGTCTAGCACAGATACGCAGTATTTT.

This clonotype occurred many times. The chain uses TRBV7-2 and TRBJ2-7, with TRBD2 matching over 14 bases. The CDR3 is made up of 17 amino acids. Losses at the gene ends were 5 bases for V and 0 bases for J; bases not matched to a gene: 6. Germline V gene lookup returns CDR1 SGHTA and CDR2 FQGNSA. Here the CDR3 reads CASSRTSGRPSSYEQYF. In nucleotides, the CDR3 is TGTGCCAGCAGCAGGACTAGCGGGAGGCCCTCCTCCTACGAGCAGTACTTC.

The J gene is TRBJ1-6, the V gene TRBV6-2 or TRBV6-3, with D uncertain. Trimming shortened V by 3 bases and J by 7 bases, and 10 bases separated the two germline ends. The CDR3 has 14 amino acids. The germline gives CDR1 MNHEY, CDR2 SVGEGT. CDR3 sequence: CASSYGEENSPLHF. The CDR3 DNA reads as TGTGCCAGCAGTTATGGGGAGGAAAATTCACCCCTCCACTTT.

This clonotype occurred many times. The chain recombines TRBV20-1 with TRBJ2-1, with TRBD1 matching over 7 bases. This CDR3 is built from 14 residues. In germline, CDR1 is DFQATT, CDR2 SNEGSKA (reference sequence). CDR3 sequence (DNA): TGCAGCGCATCAGGGGGATCCTCCTACAATGAGCAGTTCTTC. It codes for CSASGGSSYNEQFF.